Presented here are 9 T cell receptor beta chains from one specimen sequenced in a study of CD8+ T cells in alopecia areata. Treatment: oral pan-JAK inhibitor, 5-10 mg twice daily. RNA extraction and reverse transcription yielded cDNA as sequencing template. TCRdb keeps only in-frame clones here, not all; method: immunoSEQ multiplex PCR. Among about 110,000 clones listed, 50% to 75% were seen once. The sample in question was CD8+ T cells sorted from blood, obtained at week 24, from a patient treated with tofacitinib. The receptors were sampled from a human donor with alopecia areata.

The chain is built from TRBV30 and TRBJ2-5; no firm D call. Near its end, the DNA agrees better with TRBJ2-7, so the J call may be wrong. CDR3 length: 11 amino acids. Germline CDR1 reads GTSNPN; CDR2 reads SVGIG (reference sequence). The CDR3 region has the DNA TGTGCCTGGAACCTACTCGACGAGCAGTACTTC. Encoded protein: CAWNLLDEQYF.

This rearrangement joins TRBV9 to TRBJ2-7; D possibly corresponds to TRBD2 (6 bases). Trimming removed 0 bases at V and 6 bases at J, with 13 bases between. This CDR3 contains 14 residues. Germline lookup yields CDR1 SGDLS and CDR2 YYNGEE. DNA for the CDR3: TGTGCCAGCAGCGTAGGGTCCAGCGGGTTCGAGCAGTACTTC. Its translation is CASSVGSSGFEQYF.

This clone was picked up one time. CDR3 in amino acids: CASSLWGYSETHDEQFF. The CDR3 DNA reads as TGCGCCAGCAGCTTGTGGGGTTATAGTGAAACCCACGATGAGCAGTTCTTC. The genes are TRBV5-1 and TRBJ2-1, with D hard to call. V was cut by 1 base and J by 8 bases, with 22 bases left in between. The length of the CDR3 is 17 residues. Looked up from germline, CDR1 is SGHRS and CDR2 is YFSETQ.

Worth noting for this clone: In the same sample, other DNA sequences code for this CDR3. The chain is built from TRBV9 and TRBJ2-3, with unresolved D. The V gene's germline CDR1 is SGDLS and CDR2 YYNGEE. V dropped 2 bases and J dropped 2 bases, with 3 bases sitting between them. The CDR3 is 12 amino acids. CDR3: CASSVFTDTQYF. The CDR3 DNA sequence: TGTGCCAGCAGCGTCTTCACAGATACGCAGTATTTT.

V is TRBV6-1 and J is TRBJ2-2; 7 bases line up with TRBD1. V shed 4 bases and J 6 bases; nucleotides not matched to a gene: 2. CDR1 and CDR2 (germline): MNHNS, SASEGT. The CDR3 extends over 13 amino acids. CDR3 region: CASSGGGAGELFF. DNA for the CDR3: TGTGCCAGCAGTGGAGGGGGCGCCGGGGAGCTGTTTTTT.

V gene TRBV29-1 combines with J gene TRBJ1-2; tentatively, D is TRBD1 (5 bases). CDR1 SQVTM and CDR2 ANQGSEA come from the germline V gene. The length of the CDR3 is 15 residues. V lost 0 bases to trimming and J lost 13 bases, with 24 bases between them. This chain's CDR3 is CSVEDVVVDSRRRTF. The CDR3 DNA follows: TGCAGCGTTGAAGATGTAGTCGTCGACAGCCGTCGTCGCACCTTC.

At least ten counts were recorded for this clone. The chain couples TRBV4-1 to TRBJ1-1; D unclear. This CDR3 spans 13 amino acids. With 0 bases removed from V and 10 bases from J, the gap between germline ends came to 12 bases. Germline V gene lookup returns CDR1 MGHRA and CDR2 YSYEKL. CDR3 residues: CASSQEAKVGAFF. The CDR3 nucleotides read TGCGCCAGCAGCCAAGAGGCAAAGGTTGGAGCTTTCTTT.

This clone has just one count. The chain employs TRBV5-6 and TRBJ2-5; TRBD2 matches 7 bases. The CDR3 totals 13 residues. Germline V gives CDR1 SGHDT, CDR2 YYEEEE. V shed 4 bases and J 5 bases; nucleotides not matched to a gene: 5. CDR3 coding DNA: TGTGCCAGCAGCCTCGAGGGAGGGGAGACCCAGTACTTC. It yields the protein CASSLEGGETQYF. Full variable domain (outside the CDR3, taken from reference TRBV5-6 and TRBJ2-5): DAGVTQSPTHLIKTRGQQVTLRCSPKSGHDTVSWYQQALGQGPQFIFQYYEEEERQRGNFPDRFSGHQFPNYSSELNVNALLLGDSALYLCASSLEGGETQYFGPGTRLLVL.

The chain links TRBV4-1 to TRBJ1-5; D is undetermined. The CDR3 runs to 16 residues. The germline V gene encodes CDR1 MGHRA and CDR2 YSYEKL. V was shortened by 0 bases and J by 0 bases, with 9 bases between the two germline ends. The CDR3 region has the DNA TGCGCCAGCAGCCAAGAAGGTACATATAGCAATCAGCCCCAGCATTTT. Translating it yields CASSQEGTYSNQPQHF.